The 23 T cell receptor beta chains reported below all come from one sample, sequenced in a study of shared clonotypes between healthy human individuals. The protocol was immunoSEQ multiplex PCR, while the TCRdb copy is restricted to in-frame clones and leaves out a portion. The data hold about 2 million clones, with 85% to 95% observed a single time. The source material was naive CD4+ T cells sorted from blood. Specified subset: CD45RA+ positively selected. The receptors derive from a young man in good health.

A word on this clone: The same CDR3 is also encoded by other DNA sequences in this sample. The DNA for the CDR3 is TGCGCCAGCAGCTTAACCGGACAGGGTTTCTACGAGCAGTACTTC. Protein product: CASSLTGQGFYEQYF. This chain links TRBV5-1 with TRBJ2-7; 8 bases match TRBD1. Trimming removed 2 bases from V and 3 bases from J; junction bases left unmatched: 7. The CDR3 loop spans 15 amino acids. Germline CDR1 SGHRS, CDR2 YFSETQ.

This chain links TRBV27 with TRBJ2-7, with D tentatively TRBD1 or TRBD2 (6 bases each). The CDR3 is 15 residues long. Germline V gene lookup returns CDR1 MNHEY and CDR2 SMNVEV (reference sequence). V lost 6 bases and J lost 6, with 21 bases in between. CDR3 coding DNA: TGTGCCAGCAGCAGCGGATGGACAGTGGGGGGCGAGCAGTACTTC. Its protein product is CASSSGWTVGGEQYF.

CDR3 residues: CASTTRMTSGGTEAFF. The CDR3 DNA is TGTGCCAGCACCACCCGGATGACAAGTGGGGGCACTGAAGCTTTCTTT. The gene calls are TRBV27 and TRBJ1-1, with D maybe TRBD1 (5 bases). CDR1 is MNHEY and CDR2 is SMNVEV in the germline V gene (reference sequence). This CDR3 comprises 16 residues. V gave up 7 bases and J gave up 4 bases, with 22 bases separating them.

V is TRBV27 and J is TRBJ2-3; D ambiguous. This CDR3 is 14 amino acids long. Germline CDR1 is MNHEY and CDR2 is SMNVEV (reference sequence). V was shortened by 2 bases and J by 0 bases, with 6 bases between the two germline ends. Written as DNA, the CDR3 is TGTGCCAGCAGTTTAGAGAGTAGCACAGATACGCAGTATTTT. Translating it yields CASSLESSTDTQYF.

The V gene is TRBV2, the J gene TRBJ2-2, with D hard to call. The V gene's germline CDR1 is SNHLY and CDR2 FYNNEI. With 3 bases removed from V and 7 bases from J, the gap between germline ends came to 3 bases. There are 11 residues in the CDR3. This CDR3 is CASSDYGELFF. DNA of the CDR3: TGTGCCAGCAGTGACTACGGGGAGCTGTTTTTT.

About this clone: A much bigger clone sits one base away, suggesting this may be a read error. Distinct nucleotide sequences in the sample also encode this CDR3. The rearrangement links TRBV28 to TRBJ1-1, with a tentative D call TRBD1 (5 bases). This CDR3 is built from 13 residues. Trimming cost V 3 bases and J 0 bases, with 5 bases left between them. CDR1 MDHEN and CDR2 SYDVKM come from the germline V gene. CDR3 in DNA: TGTGCCAGCAGTTTCAGGGTGAACACTGAAGCTTTCTTT. This sequence encodes CASSFRVNTEAFF.

This clone was observed a single time. The chain combines TRBV6-5 with TRBJ1-1, with 7 bases that match TRBD1. The germline V gene has CDR1 MNHEY and CDR2 SVGAGI. After removal of 10 bases from V and 6 bases from J, the junction contained 17 bases not matched to a gene. The CDR3 contains 15 residues. The CDR3 coding sequence is TGTGCCACCAAGACAGGGATAAACGGGCGGGCTGAAGCTTTCTTT. This translates into CATKTGINGRAEAFF.

The CDR3 DNA is TGTGCCAGCAGTCCCGGGGCCTTCAATTCACCCCTCCACTTT. This gives the protein CASSPGAFNSPLHF. The gene calls are TRBV2 and TRBJ1-6, with D perhaps TRBD1 (5 bases). Germline CDR1 is SNHLY and CDR2 is FYNNEI. CDR3 length equals 14 residues. V lost 5 bases to trimming and J lost 7 bases, with 12 bases between them.

This clone was seen a handful of times. The chain carries TRBV2 and TRBJ1-6, with 9 bases lining up with TRBD1. Germline V lookup: CDR1 SNHLY, CDR2 FYNNEI. Trimming took 7 bases from V and 9 from J; bases not matched to a gene: 7. The CDR3 has 14 residues. In DNA form, the CDR3 reads TGTGCCAGCATAACGGGACAGGGAAGTTCACCCCTCCACTTT. Amino acid sequence: CASITGQGSSPLHF.

This chain uses TRBV5-8 with TRBJ1-5; 9 bases match TRBD1. CDR1 is SGHTS and CDR2 is YDEGEE in the germline V gene. The CDR3 length is 15 residues. V was clipped by 4 bases and J by 5 bases; unmatched bases: 7. CDR3 DNA: TGTGCCAGCAGCCCCGGGACAGGGCCCGATCAGCCCCAGCATTTT. This gives the protein CASSPGTGPDQPQHF.

The genes are TRBV30 and TRBJ1-4, with D uncertain. The germline CDR1 and CDR2 sequences are GTSNPN and SVGIG (reference sequence). The CDR3 contains 13 residues. V lost 2 bases and J 5 bases, leaving 9 bases between the germline ends. The CDR3 DNA is TGTGCCTGGAGTCAAAGATTAAATGAAAAACTGTTTTTT. Protein sequence: CAWSQRLNEKLFF. Using reference TRBV30 and TRBJ1-4 for the parts outside the CDR3, the full variable domain is SQTIHQWPATLVQPVGSPLSLECTVEGTSNPNLYWYRQAAGRGLQLLFYSVGIGQISSEVPQNLSASRPQDRQFILSSKKLLLSDSGFYLCAWSQRLNEKLFFGSGTQLSVL.

In this sample, this clone turned up once. This chain uses TRBV28 with TRBJ2-7; D possibly matches TRBD1 or TRBD2 (5 bases each). The ends were cut back, 11 bases at V and 6 bases at J, with 17 bases in the middle. There are 12 residues in the CDR3. Per germline, CDR1 MDHEN and CDR2 SYDVKM. DNA for the CDR3: TGTGCCCACTGGGGGATGACGGGCGAGCAGTACTTC. Protein product: CAHWGMTGEQYF. Looking up the rest from reference TRBV28 and TRBJ2-7 gives the full variable domain: DVKVTQSSRYLVKRTGEKVFLECVQDMDHENMFWYRQDPGLGLRLIYFSYDVKMKEKGDIPEGYSVSREKKERFSLILESASTNQTSMYLCAHWGMTGEQYFGPGTRLTVT.

This clone occurred once. This chain links TRBV7-1 with TRBJ1-1; no clear D gene. TRBV7-1 belongs to the ORF category, with a function that is uncertain. V lost 4 bases and J 7 bases, leaving 13 bases between the germline ends. CDR3 length equals 13 residues. The CDR3 DNA sequence: TGTGCCAGCAGCTTAGCGCTAAGATTTGAAGCTTTCTTT. Protein product: CASSLALRFEAFF.

This clone was seen just once. The chain combines TRBV6-6 with TRBJ2-1; 12 bases fit TRBD2. CDR3 length equals 15 residues. The germline V gene encodes CDR1 MNHNY and CDR2 SVGAGI (reference sequence). The junction had 5 bases not matched to a gene; V was cut back by 2 bases and J by 9 bases. The CDR3 is CASSYALAGGGEQFF. Written as DNA, the CDR3 is TGTGCCAGCAGTTACGCGCTAGCGGGAGGGGGTGAGCAGTTCTTC.

In its sample, this clone was seen a few times. This chain uses TRBV6-1 with TRBJ1-1; the match to TRBD1 covers 7 bases. The CDR3 runs to 16 residues. Germline-derived CDR1 and CDR2 are MNHNS and SASEGT. The trim removed 3 bases at V and 0 bases at J, leaving 7 bases unmatched. CDR3 sequence reads: CASSDPDRYLNTEAFF. In DNA, the CDR3 is TGTGCCAGCAGTGACCCGGACAGGTACTTGAACACTGAAGCTTTCTTT.

This chain connects TRBV10-3 to TRBJ2-3; 7 bases are a match to TRBD1. V trimming: 10 bases; J trimming: 2 bases; junction bases outside the gene matches: 3. The CDR3 has 12 residues. Per germline, CDR1 ENHRY and CDR2 SYGVKD. DNA for the CDR3: TGTGCCACCACAGGGGACACAGATACGCAGTATTTT. It is translated as CATTGDTDTQYF.

Note on this clone: At the DNA level, this CDR3 is encoded by other sequences in the same sample as well. The chain combines TRBV5-1 with TRBJ2-3, with TRBD1 matching 7 bases. The CDR3 runs to 15 residues. Trimming at V came to 4 bases and at J to 0 bases, leaving 5 bases not matched to a gene. Germline-derived CDR1 and CDR2 are SGHRS and YFSETQ. CDR3 nucleotides: TGCGCCAGCAGCCGGGACAGCTCTAGCACAGATACGCAGTATTTT. Protein product: CASSRDSSSTDTQYF.

The chain employs TRBV11-3 and TRBJ2-1; D call uncertain. This CDR3 has 14 residues. V shed 2 bases and J shed 2 bases, with 7 bases lying between them. The germline gives CDR1 SGHNT, CDR2 YENEEA. This CDR3 is CASSLNGAYNEQFF. The CDR3 DNA reads TGTGCCAGCAGCTTAAACGGCGCCTACAATGAGCAGTTCTTC.

This chain joins TRBV7-9 and TRBJ1-2; no clear D. Deletions cut 1 base from V and 3 bases from J, with 12 bases between. The CDR3 loop spans 15 amino acids. CDR1 and CDR2 (germline): SEHNR, FQNEAQ (reference sequence). The CDR3: CASSLEETEYYGYTF. The CDR3, as DNA: TGTGCCAGCAGCTTAGAAGAGACGGAATACTATGGCTACACCTTC. The full variable domain, with the rest looked up from reference TRBV7-9 and TRBJ1-2, is DTGVSQNPRHKITKRGQNVTFRCDPISEHNRLYWYRQTLGQGPEFLTYFQNEAQLEKSRLLSDRFSAERPKGSFSTLEIQRTEQGDSAMYLCASSLEETEYYGYTFGSGTRLTVV.

The rearrangement links TRBV5-1 to TRBJ1-5; 7 nucleotides agree with TRBD1. The V segment lost 2 bases and the J segment 0 bases; nucleotides outside the gene matches: 11. The CDR3 length is 18 residues. CDR1 and CDR2 from the germline V gene are SGHRS and YFSETQ. CDR3 nucleotide sequence: TGCGCCAGCAGCTTACAGGGACAGCGTCGTTATAGCAATCAGCCCCAGCATTTT. Protein: CASSLQGQRRYSNQPQHF.

The chain employs TRBV11-3 and TRBJ2-3; tentatively, D is TRBD2 (5 bases). V was trimmed by 1 base and J by 6 bases, leaving 8 bases between them. The length of the CDR3 is 13 residues. Germline-derived CDR1 and CDR2 are SGHNT and YENEEA. DNA of the CDR3: TGTGCCAGCAGCTTAGGAGGGAGCGATACGCAGTATTTT. Translated, it gives CASSLGGSDTQYF.

This clone was detected once. The V and J genes are TRBV5-1 and TRBJ2-3, with D maybe TRBD2 (7 bases). V was pared by 3 bases and J by 2 bases, with 19 bases between. The CDR3 runs to 17 residues. Germline V lookup: CDR1 SGHRS, CDR2 YFSETQ. CDR3 residues: CASSSFSGGQITDTQYF. In DNA form, the CDR3 reads TGCGCCAGCAGCTCATTCTCGGGGGGCCAAATCACAGATACGCAGTATTTT.

The chain carries TRBV5-1 and TRBJ2-7, with TRBD2 matching over 8 bases. J gave up 7 bases and V 0 bases, and 21 bases lay outside the gene matches. The length of the CDR3 is 19 residues. The germline gives CDR1 SGHRS, CDR2 YFSETQ. In DNA form, the CDR3 reads TGCGCCAGCAGCTTGGCGGAGCGAGCGGGAGTCCGATTTCGTAGAGAGCAGTACTTC. This encodes CASSLAERAGVRFRREQYF. The variable domain in full, completed from reference TRBV5-1 and TRBJ2-7, reads KAGVTQTPRYLIKTRGQQVTLSCSPISGHRSVSWYQQTPGQGLQFLFEYFSETQRNKGNFPGRFSGRQFSNSRSEMNVSTLELGDSALYLCASSLAERAGVRFRREQYFGPGTRLTVT.